Each of the 14 T cell receptor beta chains below was sequenced from the same sample in a study of STAT3 mutations in large granular lymphocyte leukemia. Study-wide points: In T-cell large granular lymphocyte leukemia, about half of patients showed multiple immunodominant subclonotypes.

TCRdb's copy holds only in-frame clones and misses some; the assay was immunoSEQ multiplex PCR. Among roughly 8,000 clones listed, 91% were seen once. For these receptors, no antigen is known. Input material: peripheral blood mononuclear cells. Every receptor here comes from a man aged 50-59 years with T-cell large granular lymphocyte leukemia. Some clones in this sample may be carry-over from other donors' samples.

The chain employs TRBV15 and TRBJ1-2, with 8 bases fitting TRBD1. The CDR3 has 17 residues. V gave up 0 bases and J gave up 2 bases; unmatched junction bases: 8. The germline V gene has CDR1 LNHNV and CDR2 YYDKDF (reference sequence). The CDR3 sequence is CATSRDLRTGKNYGYTF. The CDR3, as DNA: TGTGCCACCAGCAGAGATCTCCGGACAGGGAAAAACTATGGCTACACCTTC.

The chain is built from TRBV5-4 and TRBJ2-7; 7 bases map to TRBD1. This CDR3 region has 13 residues. The germline CDR1 and CDR2 sequences are SGHNT and YYREEE (reference sequence). V lost 7 bases to trimming and J lost 5 bases; unmatched junction nucleotides: 9. Here the CDR3 DNA reads TGTGCCAGCTCTTTGGGACAGCGGAACGAGCAGTACTTC. It codes for CASSLGQRNEQYF.

The V call is TRBV5-4, the J call TRBJ1-2; D is unresolved. Trimming cost V 0 bases and J 8 bases, with 8 bases left between them. CDR3 size: 12 residues. Per germline, CDR1 SGHNT and CDR2 YYREEE (reference sequence). In nucleotides, the CDR3 is TGTGCCAGCAGCTTGGGCTCAGAAGGCTACACCTTC. Residues: CASSLGSEGYTF.

With respect to this clone: A read error may produce the germline difference seen at one junction end. The rearrangement joins TRBV18 to TRBJ2-5; D gene uncertain. The germline CDR1 and CDR2 sequences are KGHSH and LQKENI. CDR3 length: 12 residues. CDR3 sequence reads: CASSPSVRPSHF. CDR3 DNA sequence: TGTGCCAGCTCACCATCCGTCAGACCCAGTCACTTC.

This clone was seen a handful of times. The junction differs from germline at one of its ends, possibly a read error. The V gene is TRBV5-1, the J gene TRBJ2-2; D tentatively fits TRBD1 or TRBD2 (5 bases each). Germline V lookup: CDR1 SGHRS, CDR2 YFSETQ. The CDR3 totals 19 residues. In nucleotides, the CDR3 is TGCGCCAGCAGCTTGGTTGGGGGAACCCCCCTGGGGAACAACGGGGAGCTGTTTTTT. It codes for CASSLVGGTPLGNNGELFF.

This chain links TRBV1 with TRBJ2-7; the D call of TRBD2 is as the table states it, not checked on the DNA. TRBV1 counts as a pseudogene. The CDR3 has 14 residues. The CDR3 sequence is CTSSQGTSEYEQYF. For the CDR3, the DNA is TGCACCAGCAGCCAAGGGACTAGCGAGTACGAGCAGTACTTC.

CDR3 amino acids: CASGTGGSETQYF. In nucleotides, the CDR3 is TGTGCCAGCGGGACAGGAGGATCGGAGACCCAGTACTTC. The chain joins TRBV6-1 to TRBJ2-5, with 8 bases identical to TRBD1. Germline loops: CDR1 MNHNS, CDR2 SASEGT. Trimming removed 8 bases from V and 5 bases from J; junction bases left unmatched: 7. CDR3 length equals 13 residues.

This chain links TRBV19 with TRBJ2-1; 7 bases line up with TRBD2. Germline CDR1 LNHDA, CDR2 SQIVND (reference sequence). Germline trimming cut 6 bases from V and 0 bases from J; bases unmatched to any gene: 8. The CDR3 spans 16 residues. The CDR3 DNA reads as TGTGCCAGTAGGAAAGTCGGGGGGAGCTCCTACAATGAGCAGTTCTTC. It translates to CASRKVGGSSYNEQFF.

V gene TRBV7-7 combines with J gene TRBJ2-2; 10 positions agree with TRBD1. CDR3 size: 14 residues. Unmatched junction bases numbered 2, after V lost 4 bases and J lost 6 bases. Germline assignment: CDR1 SSHAT and CDR2 FNYEAQ (reference sequence). CDR3 nucleotide sequence: TGTGCCAGCAGCTACGGACAGGGGGCCGGGGAGCTGTTTTTT. It yields the protein CASSYGQGAGELFF.

The chain uses TRBV6-6 and TRBJ2-4, with 10 bases that match TRBD1. Germline V gene sequence: CDR1 MNHNY, CDR2 SVGAGI (reference sequence). The CDR3 length is 16 residues. J lost 3 bases, V lost 6 bases, and 8 bases had no gene match. CDR3 DNA: TGTGCCAGCAGCTCCGGGACAGGGGTTGGCAAAAACATTCAGTACTTC. It yields the protein CASSSGTGVGKNIQYF.

The chain joins TRBV19 to TRBJ2-5; 9 bases map to TRBD2. The CDR3 totals 14 residues. Trimming took 4 bases from V and 2 from J; bases not matched to a gene: 2. Looked up from germline, CDR1 is LNHDA and CDR2 is SQIVND (reference sequence). CDR3 in DNA: TGTGCCAGTAGTAGGCGGGGGGGACAAGAGACCCAGTACTTC. Protein product: CASSRRGGQETQYF.

This chain connects TRBV7-3 to TRBJ2-1; tentatively, D is TRBD1 (6 bases). Looked up from germline, CDR1 is SGHTA and CDR2 is FQGTGA. The V and J ends lost 3 bases and 8 bases respectively, with 8 bases between them. This CDR3 contains 12 residues. CDR3 sequence (DNA): TGTGCCAGCAGCTTCACAGGGTATGAGCAGTTCTTC. Translation gives CASSFTGYEQFF. The variable domain in full, completed from reference TRBV7-3 and TRBJ2-1, reads GAGVSQTPSNKVTEKGKYVELRCDPISGHTALYWYRQSLGQGPEFLIYFQGTGAADDSGLPNDRFFAVRPEGSVSTLKIQRTERGDSAVYLCASSFTGYEQFFGPGTRLTVL.

CDR3 sequence reads: CASSIVDVSGNTIYF. Here the CDR3 DNA reads TGTGCCAGTAGTATAGTTGACGTCTCTGGAAACACCATATATTTT. This chain connects TRBV19 to TRBJ1-3; D remains ambiguous. The germline CDR1 and CDR2 sequences are LNHDA and SQIVND (reference sequence). Trimming removed 1 base from V and 0 bases from J, with 7 bases in between. The CDR3 totals 15 residues.

The chain couples TRBV29-1 to TRBJ2-2; 7 bases are a match to TRBD2. Germline V lookup: CDR1 SQVTM, CDR2 ANQGSEA. With 7 bases clipped from V and 7 bases from J, the junction kept 9 bases outside the gene matches. This CDR3 contains 13 residues. The CDR3 here is CSGRLAGIGELFF. DNA of the CDR3: TGCAGCGGGAGACTAGCCGGTATCGGGGAGCTGTTTTTT.